Sequencing of this TCR beta chain was carried out in a study of PD-1 blockade in classical Hodgkin lymphoma. Study context: Treatment was intravenous nivolumab, 3 mg/kg every 2 weeks, until progression.

The germline V gene encodes CDR1 MNHNY and CDR2 SVGAGI (reference sequence). Trimming stripped 6 bases from V and 0 bases from J, with 15 bases between. The CDR3 has 15 amino acids. With no exception, relapse followed autologous stem cell transplantation in all patients, and brentuximab vedotin exposure varied. Generated by immunoSEQ multiplex PCR, the TCRdb table keeps only in-frame clones and is missing some. The sample carries about 45,000 clones, roughly 72% recorded once. The TCR originated in a human donor with classical Hodgkin lymphoma. The chain combines TRBV6-6 with TRBJ2-7; D gene ambiguous. This sample comprised peripheral blood mononuclear cells (PBMCs), obtained before the second cycle of nivolumab. CDR3 residues: CASRPRATDSYEQYF. In DNA, the CDR3 is TGTGCCAGCAGACCAAGAGCCACCGACTCCTACGAGCAGTACTTC.